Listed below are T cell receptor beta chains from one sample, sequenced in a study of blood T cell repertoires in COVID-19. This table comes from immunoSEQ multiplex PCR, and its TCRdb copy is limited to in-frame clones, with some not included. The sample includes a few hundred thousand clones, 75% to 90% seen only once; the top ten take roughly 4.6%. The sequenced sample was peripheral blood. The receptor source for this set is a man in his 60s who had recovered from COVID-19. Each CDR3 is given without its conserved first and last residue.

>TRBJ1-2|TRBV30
AWSAAQGVIRGYT
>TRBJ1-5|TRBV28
ASRGTGSDNQPQH
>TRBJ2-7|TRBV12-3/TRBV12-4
ASSQGAGEQY
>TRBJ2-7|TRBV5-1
ASSLAVGALSYEQY
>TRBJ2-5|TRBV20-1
SASPGEETQY
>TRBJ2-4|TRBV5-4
ASSPSGRWDKNIQY
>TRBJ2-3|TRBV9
ASSVSGGSTDTQY
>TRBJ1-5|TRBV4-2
ASSQDPGYSNQPQH
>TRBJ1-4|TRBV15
ATSRDSEKLF
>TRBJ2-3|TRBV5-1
ASSLALSSGATRDTQY
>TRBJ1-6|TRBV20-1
SAIDRANSPLH
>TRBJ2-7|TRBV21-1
ASCRAYEQY
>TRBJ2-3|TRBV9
ASSAGTGVADTQY
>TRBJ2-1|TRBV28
ASSGRGASYNEQF
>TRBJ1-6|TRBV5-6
ASSLEQGALGMNSPLH
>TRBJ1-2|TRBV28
ASAATRGQGSYGYT
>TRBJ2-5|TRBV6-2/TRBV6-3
ASSYFEGLAGIHQETQY
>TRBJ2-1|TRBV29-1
SVGVAGGFSDEQF
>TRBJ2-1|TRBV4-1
ASSQAPTQGAYNEQF
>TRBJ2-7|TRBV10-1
ADGTAYEQY
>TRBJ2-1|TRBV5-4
ASSRGTSGHNEQF
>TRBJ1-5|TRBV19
ASSNGQGRRHQPQH
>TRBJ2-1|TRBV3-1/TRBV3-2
ASSQGDILGNEQF
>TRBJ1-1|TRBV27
ASSSTGRFGVNTEAF
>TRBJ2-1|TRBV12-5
ASGLGTTNNEQF
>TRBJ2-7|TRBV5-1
ASSQGLAGYYEQY
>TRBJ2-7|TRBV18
ASSPGQGAEQY
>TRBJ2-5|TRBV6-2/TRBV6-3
ASSYSRGNQETQY
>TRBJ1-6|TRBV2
ASSDQGGHNNSPLH
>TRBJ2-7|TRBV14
ASSQVRGQKMY
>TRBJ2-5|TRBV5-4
ASSPDAGRETQY
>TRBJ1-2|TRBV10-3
AIRAAAGYT
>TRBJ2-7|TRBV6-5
ASSRSGTGEYEQY
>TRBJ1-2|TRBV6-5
ASSYAGSWGYT
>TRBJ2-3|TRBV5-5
ASRRLAGDTDTQY
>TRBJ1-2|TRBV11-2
ASSLFLGQGAQGYGYT
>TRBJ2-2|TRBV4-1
ASSQENRGFSGELF
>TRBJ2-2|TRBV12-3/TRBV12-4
ASRSGRPGELF
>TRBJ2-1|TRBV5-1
ASSPGTSGGYNEQF
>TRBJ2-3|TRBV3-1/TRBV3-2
ASIFKIGRNGTDTQY
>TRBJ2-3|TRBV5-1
ASSLGVQGGGSDTQY
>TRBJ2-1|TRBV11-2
ASSSAGVGYNEQF
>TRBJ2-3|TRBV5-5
ASSFLAGGSTDTQY
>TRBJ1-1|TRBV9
ASSVRTGSEPF
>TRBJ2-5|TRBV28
ASSLPGRETQY
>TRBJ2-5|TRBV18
ASSPFGGAEETQY
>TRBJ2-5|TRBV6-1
ASSEAGPAQY
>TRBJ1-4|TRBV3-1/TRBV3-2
ASSQRGKGATNEKLF
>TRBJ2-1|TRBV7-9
ASSWTGPNEQF
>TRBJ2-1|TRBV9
ASARASGGTYYNEQF
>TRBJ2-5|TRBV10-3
AIGRPTDYKETQY
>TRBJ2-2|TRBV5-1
ASSLQIGELF
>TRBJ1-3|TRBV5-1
ASSLDFSGNTIY